One T cell receptor beta chain is described in this entry. Its specificity is not known. These data originate in a study of blood T cells in healthy people across ages. From germline, CDR1 is DFQATT and CDR2 SNEGSKA (reference sequence). V shed 6 bases and J shed 6 bases, with 18 bases lying between them. The CDR3 runs to 13 residues. No fewer than 6 million PBMCs went into each sample. Extracted total RNA amounted to at least 5.5 micrograms for each sample. Study-wide results and limits: A strong correlation was seen between TCR beta diversity and naive T cell percentage.

Alongside a J-beta primer mix, a sample-barcoded 5' primer served in a second PCR lasting 7 to 11 cycles. There were at least 3 million CDR3-containing paired-end reads obtained from each sample. TCRdb re-called the 5' RACE reads through MiXCR, storing one row per CDR3 protein. The sample holds around 1,100,000 distinct CDR3 sequences; roughly two fifths are singletons and the top ten take over 10%. The clonotype originates from a man between 18 and 35 years old in good health. This sequence joins TRBV20-1 and TRBJ2-7; tentative D call: TRBD1 (5 bases). Source material: blood. The CDR3 loop is CSASVREGSEQYF. CDR3 nucleotide sequence: TGCAGTGCCTCGGTCAGGGAAGGCAGCGAGCAGTACTTC.